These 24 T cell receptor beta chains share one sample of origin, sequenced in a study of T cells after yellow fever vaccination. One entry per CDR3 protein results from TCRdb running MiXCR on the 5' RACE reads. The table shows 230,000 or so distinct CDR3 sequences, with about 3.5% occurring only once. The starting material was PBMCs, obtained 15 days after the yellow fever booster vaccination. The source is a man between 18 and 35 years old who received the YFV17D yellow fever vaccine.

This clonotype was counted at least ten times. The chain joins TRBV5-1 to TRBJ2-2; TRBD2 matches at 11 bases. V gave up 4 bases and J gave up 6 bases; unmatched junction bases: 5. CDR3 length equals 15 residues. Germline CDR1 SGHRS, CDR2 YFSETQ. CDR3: CASSQLAGVAGELFF. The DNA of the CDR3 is TGCGCCAGCAGCCAACTAGCGGGGGTGGCCGGGGAGCTGTTTTTT. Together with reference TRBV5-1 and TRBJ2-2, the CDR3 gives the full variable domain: KAGVTQTPRYLIKTRGQQVTLSCSPISGHRSVSWYQQTPGQGLQFLFEYFSETQRNKGNFPGRFSGRQFSNSRSEMNVSTLELGDSALYLCASSQLAGVAGELFFGEGSRLTVL.

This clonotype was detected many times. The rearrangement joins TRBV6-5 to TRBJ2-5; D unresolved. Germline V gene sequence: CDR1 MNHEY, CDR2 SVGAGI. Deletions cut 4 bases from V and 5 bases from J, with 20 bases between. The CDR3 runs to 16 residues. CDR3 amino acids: CASSSRTGIGSETQYF. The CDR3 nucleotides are TGTGCCAGCAGTTCCCGGACGGGCATCGGCTCGGAGACCCAGTACTTC.

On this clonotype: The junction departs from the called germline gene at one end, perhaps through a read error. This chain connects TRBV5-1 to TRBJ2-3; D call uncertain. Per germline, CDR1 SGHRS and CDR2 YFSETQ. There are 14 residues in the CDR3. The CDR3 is CASSLAATPDTQFF. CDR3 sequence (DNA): TGCGCGAGCAGCTTGGCGGCCACCCCAGATACGCAGTTTTTT.

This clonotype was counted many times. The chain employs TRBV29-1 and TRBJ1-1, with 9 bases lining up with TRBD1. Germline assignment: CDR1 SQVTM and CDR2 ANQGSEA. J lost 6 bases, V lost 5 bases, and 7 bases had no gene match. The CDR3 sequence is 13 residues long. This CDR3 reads CSVPGTGRSEAFF. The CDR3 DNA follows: TGCAGCGTTCCTGGGACAGGGCGCTCTGAAGCTTTCTTT. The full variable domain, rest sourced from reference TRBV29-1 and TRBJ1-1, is SAVISQKPSRDICQRGTSLTIQCQVDSQVTMMFWYRQQPGQSLTLIATANQGSEATYESGFVIDKFPISRPNLTFSTLTVSNMSPEDSSIYLCSVPGTGRSEAFFGQGTRLTVV.

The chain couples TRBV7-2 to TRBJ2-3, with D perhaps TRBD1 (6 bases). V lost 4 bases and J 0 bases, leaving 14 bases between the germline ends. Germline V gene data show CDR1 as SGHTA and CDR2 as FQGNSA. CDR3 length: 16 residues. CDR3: CASSWLGHRSTDTQYF. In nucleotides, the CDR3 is TGTGCCAGCAGCTGGTTGGGACATCGAAGCACAGATACGCAGTATTTT.

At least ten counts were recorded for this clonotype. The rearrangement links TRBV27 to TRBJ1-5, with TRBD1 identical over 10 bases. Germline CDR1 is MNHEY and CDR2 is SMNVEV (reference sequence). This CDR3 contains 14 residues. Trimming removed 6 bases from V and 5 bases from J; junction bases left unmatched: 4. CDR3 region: CASSWDRGYQPQHF. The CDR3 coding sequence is TGTGCCAGCAGCTGGGACAGGGGTTATCAGCCCCAGCATTTT.

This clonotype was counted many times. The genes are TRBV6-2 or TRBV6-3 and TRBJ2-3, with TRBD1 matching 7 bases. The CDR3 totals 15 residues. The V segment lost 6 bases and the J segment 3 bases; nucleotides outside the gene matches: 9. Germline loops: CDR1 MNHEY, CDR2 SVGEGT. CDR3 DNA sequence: TGTGCCAGCAGACCCCAGGGACAGAGAACAGATACGCAGTATTTT. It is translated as CASRPQGQRTDTQYF.

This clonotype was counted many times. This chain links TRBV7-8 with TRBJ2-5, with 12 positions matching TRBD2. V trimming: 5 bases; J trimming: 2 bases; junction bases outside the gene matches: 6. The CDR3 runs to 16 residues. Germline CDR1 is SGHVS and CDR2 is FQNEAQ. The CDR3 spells CASSPRTSGDQETQYF. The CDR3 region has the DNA TGTGCCAGCAGCCCGCGGACTAGCGGGGATCAAGAGACCCAGTACTTC. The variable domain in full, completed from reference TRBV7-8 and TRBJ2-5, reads GAGVSQSPRYKVAKRGQDVALRCDPISGHVSLFWYQQALGQGPEFLTYFQNEAQLDKSGLPSDRFFAERPEGSVSTLKIQRTQQEDSAVYLCASSPRTSGDQETQYFGPGTRLLVL.

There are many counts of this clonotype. The CDR3 loop is CAISELRLSGYTF. In DNA, the CDR3 is TGTGCCATCAGTGAGCTCCGTTTGAGCGGCTACACCTTC. The rearrangement links TRBV10-3 to TRBJ1-2; D is uncertain. V shed 2 bases and J shed 8 bases, with 12 bases lying between them. The length of the CDR3 is 13 residues. The germline V gene encodes CDR1 ENHRY and CDR2 SYGVKD.

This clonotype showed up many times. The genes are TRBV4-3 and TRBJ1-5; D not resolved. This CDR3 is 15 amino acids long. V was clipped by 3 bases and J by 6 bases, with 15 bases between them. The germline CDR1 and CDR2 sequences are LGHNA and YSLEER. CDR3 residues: CASSQGGSLGQPQHF. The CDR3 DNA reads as TGCGCCAGCAGCCAGGGCGGGTCTTTAGGTCAGCCCCAGCATTTT.

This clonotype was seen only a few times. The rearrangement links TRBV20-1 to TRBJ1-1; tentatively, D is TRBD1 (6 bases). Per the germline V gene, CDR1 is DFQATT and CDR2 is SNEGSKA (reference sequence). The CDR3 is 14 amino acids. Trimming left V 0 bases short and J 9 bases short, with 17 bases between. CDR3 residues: CSARDGQPPFQAFF. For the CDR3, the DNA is TGCAGTGCTAGAGACGGACAGCCGCCCTTTCAAGCTTTCTTT.

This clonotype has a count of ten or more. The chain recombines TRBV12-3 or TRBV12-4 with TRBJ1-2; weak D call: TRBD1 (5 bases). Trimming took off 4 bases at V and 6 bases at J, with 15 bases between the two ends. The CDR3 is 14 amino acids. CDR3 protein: CASSSFRGLDGYTF. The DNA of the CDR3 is TGTGCCAGCAGTTCCTTTAGGGGATTGGATGGCTACACCTTC.

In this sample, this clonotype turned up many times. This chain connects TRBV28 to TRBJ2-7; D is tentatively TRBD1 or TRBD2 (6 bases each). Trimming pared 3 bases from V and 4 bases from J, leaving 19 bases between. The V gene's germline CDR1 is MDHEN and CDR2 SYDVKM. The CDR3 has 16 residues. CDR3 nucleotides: TGTGCCAGCAGTTTGAGACAGGACGGAGGGACTTACGAGCAGTACGTC. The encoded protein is CASSLRQDGGTYEQYV.

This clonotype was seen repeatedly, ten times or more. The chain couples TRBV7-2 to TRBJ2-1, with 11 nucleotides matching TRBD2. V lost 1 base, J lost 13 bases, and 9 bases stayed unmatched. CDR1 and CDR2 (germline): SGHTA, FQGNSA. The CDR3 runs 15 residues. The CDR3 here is CASSLGLAGGSYQFF. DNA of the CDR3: TGTGCCAGCAGCTTAGGGCTAGCGGGGGGCTCATACCAGTTCTTC.

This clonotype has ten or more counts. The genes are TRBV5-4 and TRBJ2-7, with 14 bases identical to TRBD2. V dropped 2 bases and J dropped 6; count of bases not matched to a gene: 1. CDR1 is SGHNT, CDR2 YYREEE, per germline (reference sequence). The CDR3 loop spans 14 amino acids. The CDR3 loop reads CASSFGLAGGEQYF. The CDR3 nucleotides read TGTGCCAGCAGCTTCGGACTAGCGGGGGGCGAGCAGTACTTC.

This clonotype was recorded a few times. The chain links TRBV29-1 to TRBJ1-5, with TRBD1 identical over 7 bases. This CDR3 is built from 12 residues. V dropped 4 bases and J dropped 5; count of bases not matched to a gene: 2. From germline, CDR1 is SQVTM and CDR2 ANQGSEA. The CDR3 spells CSVGQGDQPQHF. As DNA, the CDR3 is TGCAGCGTTGGACAGGGTGATCAGCCCCAGCATTTT.

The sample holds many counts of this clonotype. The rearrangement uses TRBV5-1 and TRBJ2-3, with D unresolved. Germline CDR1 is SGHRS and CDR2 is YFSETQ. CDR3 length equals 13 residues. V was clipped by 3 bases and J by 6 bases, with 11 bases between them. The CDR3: CASSSEAVDTQYF. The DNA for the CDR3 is TGCGCCAGCAGCTCCGAAGCCGTGGATACGCAGTATTTT.

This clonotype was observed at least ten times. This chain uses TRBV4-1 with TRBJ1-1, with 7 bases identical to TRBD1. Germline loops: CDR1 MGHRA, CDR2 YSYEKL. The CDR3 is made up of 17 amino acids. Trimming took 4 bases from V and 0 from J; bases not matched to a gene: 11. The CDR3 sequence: CASSLQTSGTVNTEAFF. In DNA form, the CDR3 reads TGCGCCAGCAGCCTCCAGACCTCCGGGACAGTGAACACTGAAGCTTTCTTT.

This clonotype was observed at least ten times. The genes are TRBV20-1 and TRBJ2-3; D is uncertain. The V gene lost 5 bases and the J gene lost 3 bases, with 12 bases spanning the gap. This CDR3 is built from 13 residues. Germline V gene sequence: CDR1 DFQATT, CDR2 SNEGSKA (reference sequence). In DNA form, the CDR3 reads TGCAGTGCTCCAGACCCAGCAACAGATACGCAGTATTTT. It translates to CSAPDPATDTQYF.

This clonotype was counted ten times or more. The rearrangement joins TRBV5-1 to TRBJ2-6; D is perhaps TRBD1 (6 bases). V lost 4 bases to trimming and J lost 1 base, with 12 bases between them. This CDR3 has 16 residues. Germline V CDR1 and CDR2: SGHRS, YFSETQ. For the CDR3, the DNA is TGCGCCAGCAGCGAATTACAGGGTTCTGGGGCCAACGTCCTGACTTTC. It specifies CASSELQGSGANVLTF.

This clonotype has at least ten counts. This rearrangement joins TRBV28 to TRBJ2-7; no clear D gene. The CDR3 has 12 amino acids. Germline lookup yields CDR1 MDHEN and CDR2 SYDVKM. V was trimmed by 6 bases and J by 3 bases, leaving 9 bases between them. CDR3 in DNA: TGTGCCAGCAGCTCCGCATACTACGAGCAGTACGTC. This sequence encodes CASSSAYYEQYV.

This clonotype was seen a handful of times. CDR3 loop: CASSLWQGGGELFF. CDR3 in DNA: TGTGCCAGCAGCTTATGGCAGGGAGGGGGGGAGCTGTTTTTT. The rearrangement joins TRBV7-2 to TRBJ2-2, with TRBD2 matching 7 bases. The CDR3 runs 14 residues. Germline V gives CDR1 SGHTA, CDR2 FQGNSA. V dropped 2 bases and J dropped 8; count of bases not matched to a gene: 5.

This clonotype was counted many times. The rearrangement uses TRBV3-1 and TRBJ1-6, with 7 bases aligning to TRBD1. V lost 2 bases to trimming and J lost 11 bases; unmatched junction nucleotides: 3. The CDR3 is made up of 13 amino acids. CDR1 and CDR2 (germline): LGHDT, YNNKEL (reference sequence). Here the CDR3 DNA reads TGTGCCAGCAGCCAACAGGGGGAGGCACCCCTCCACTTT. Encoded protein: CASSQQGEAPLHF. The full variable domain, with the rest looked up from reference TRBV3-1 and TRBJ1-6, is DTAVSQTPKYLVTQMGNDKSIKCEQNLGHDTMYWYKQDSKKFLKIMFSYNNKELIINETVPNRFSPKSPDKAHLNLHINSLELGDSAVYFCASSQQGEAPLHFGNGTRLTVT.

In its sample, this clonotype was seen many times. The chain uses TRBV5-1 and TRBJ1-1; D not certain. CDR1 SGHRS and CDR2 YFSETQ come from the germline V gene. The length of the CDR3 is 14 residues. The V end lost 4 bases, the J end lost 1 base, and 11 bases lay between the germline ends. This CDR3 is CASSQSHTNTEAFF. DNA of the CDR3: TGCGCCAGCAGCCAGAGCCACACGAACACTGAAGCTTTCTTT.